This entry lists 15 T cell receptor beta chains sequenced from one sample in a study of T cells in Graves' hyperthyroidism and ophthalmopathy. Template material for amplifying TCR beta CDR3 regions consisted of RNA transcripts. HTBI primers were employed in a first-round RT-PCR of the TCR CDR3. TCRdb reprocessed the multiplex PCR reads with MiXCR, giving one entry per CDR3 protein. The sample contains about 600,000 distinct CDR3 sequences, about 14% of which appear only once. Sample: blood. The receptor source for this set is a woman between 18 and 29 years old with Graves' ophthalmopathy.

This clonotype was recorded at least ten times. The chain combines TRBV7-8 with TRBJ2-1, with D maybe TRBD2 (6 bases). Germline lookup yields CDR1 SGHVS and CDR2 FQNEAQ. The ends were cut back, 5 bases at V and 2 bases at J, with 13 bases in the middle. The CDR3 loop spans 15 amino acids. CDR3 sequence: CASSPATSTYNEQFF. Here the CDR3 DNA reads TGTGCCAGCAGCCCAGCGACTAGTACCTACAATGAGCAGTTCTTC.

This sequence joins TRBV2 and TRBJ2-2, with D perhaps matching TRBD2 (8 bases). Trimming stripped 7 bases from V and 6 bases from J, with 18 bases between. The CDR3 sequence is 15 residues long. In germline, CDR1 is SNHLY, CDR2 FYNNEI. For the CDR3, the DNA is TGTGCCAGCACCCCAGGGGGTAGCGGGGCCGGGGAGCTGTTTTTT. Translated, it gives CASTPGGSGAGELFF.

This clonotype was picked up many times. V usage is TRBV20-1 and J usage is TRBJ1-1; D is perhaps TRBD1 (6 bases). The CDR3 length is 12 residues. Germline V CDR1 and CDR2: DFQATT, SNEGSKA (reference sequence). Trimming left V 6 bases short and J 11 bases short, with 19 bases between. The CDR3 DNA reads TGCAGTGCCATAGGACAGTCAGGGTGGGCTTTCTTT. Translation: CSAIGQSGWAFF.

In this sample, this clonotype turned up a few times. The chain joins TRBV5-1 to TRBJ2-5, with D perhaps matching TRBD1 or TRBD2 (6 bases each). CDR1 is SGHRS, CDR2 YFSETQ, per germline. V gave up 0 bases and J gave up 5 bases, with 14 bases separating them. This CDR3 region has 15 residues. The CDR3 DNA follows: TGCGCCAGCAGCTTGGAGAGGGGGGCAGCGGAGACCCAGTACTTC. It codes for CASSLERGAAETQYF. Looking up the rest from reference TRBV5-1 and TRBJ2-5 gives the full variable domain: KAGVTQTPRYLIKTRGQQVTLSCSPISGHRSVSWYQQTPGQGLQFLFEYFSETQRNKGNFPGRFSGRQFSNSRSEMNVSTLELGDSALYLCASSLERGAAETQYFGPGTRLLVL.

In its sample, this clonotype was seen a few times. V usage is TRBV9 and J usage is TRBJ2-6, with D possibly being TRBD2 (6 bases). This CDR3 region has 18 residues. Trimming pared 0 bases from V and 0 bases from J, leaving 13 bases between. Looked up from germline, CDR1 is SGDLS and CDR2 is YYNGEE. This chain's CDR3 is CASSVAGWRGSGANVLTF. CDR3 sequence (DNA): TGTGCCAGCAGCGTAGCCGGGTGGAGGGGCTCTGGGGCCAACGTCCTGACTTTC.

The chain recombines TRBV5-1 with TRBJ2-6, with D unclear. V was shortened by 0 bases and J by 0 bases, with 16 bases between the two germline ends. CDR3 length: 19 residues. Looked up from germline, CDR1 is SGHRS and CDR2 is YFSETQ. CDR3 residues: CASSLVLGSTISGANVLTF. The CDR3 DNA reads as TGCGCCAGCAGCTTGGTTTTGGGAAGTACAATCTCTGGGGCCAACGTCCTGACTTTC.

The chain has TRBV10-3 and TRBJ1-1; weak D call: TRBD1 (6 bases). V shed 9 bases and J shed 1 base, with 12 bases lying between them. CDR3 length: 13 amino acids. Germline V lookup: CDR1 ENHRY, CDR2 SYGVKD. The CDR3 sequence: CAMQGNGNTEAFF. The CDR3 DNA reads TGTGCCATGCAGGGGAATGGGAACACTGAAGCTTTCTTT.

This clonotype was seen ten or more times. This sequence joins TRBV20-1 and TRBJ2-1, with D possibly TRBD2 on 5 matching bases. The CDR3 loop spans 12 amino acids. Trimming shortened V by 3 bases and J by 4 bases, and 7 bases separated the two germline ends. Germline CDR1 is DFQATT and CDR2 is SNEGSKA (reference sequence). The CDR3 nucleotides are TGCAGTGCTAGCGGGAATTACAATGAGCAGTTCTTC. This sequence encodes CSASGNYNEQFF.

This clonotype was seen ten or more times. The V call is TRBV6-1, the J call TRBJ2-3; 13 bases are shared with TRBD2. The CDR3 runs 17 residues. With V trimmed by 10 bases and J by 3 bases, 13 bases remained unmatched. The germline CDR1 and CDR2 sequences are MNHNS and SASEGT. CDR3 sequence: CAIGIGTSGTWTDTQYF. The CDR3 nucleotides read TGTGCCATCGGGATCGGGACTAGCGGGACTTGGACAGATACGCAGTATTTT.

This clonotype was observed a few times. The genes are TRBV30 and TRBJ2-7; 7 bases agree with TRBD2. V gave up 7 bases and J gave up 2 bases; unmatched junction bases: 8. The germline gives CDR1 GTSNPN, CDR2 SVGIG (reference sequence). The CDR3 is made up of 13 amino acids. The CDR3 loop is CASDRGEAYEQYF. In DNA, the CDR3 is TGTGCCTCCGACCGGGGGGAAGCCTACGAGCAGTACTTC.

The J gene is TRBJ2-7, the V gene TRBV19; 9 bases agree with TRBD2. Germline CDR1 LNHDA, CDR2 SQIVND (reference sequence). The CDR3 loop spans 14 amino acids. V was clipped by 4 bases and J by 6 bases; unmatched bases: 7. The CDR3 DNA is TGTGCCAGTAGTACCATTAGCGGGAGCGGCGAGCAGTACTTC. It specifies CASSTISGSGEQYF.

This clonotype was seen more than once but under ten times. The chain has TRBV5-1 and TRBJ2-6, with D maybe TRBD2 (5 bases). The germline V gene encodes CDR1 SGHRS and CDR2 YFSETQ. With 6 bases removed from V and 2 bases from J, the gap between germline ends came to 12 bases. This CDR3 has 15 residues. Here the CDR3 reads CASTKGEAGANVLTF. CDR3 nucleotides: TGCGCCAGCACCAAGGGAGAGGCTGGGGCCAACGTCCTGACTTTC.

V is TRBV5-4 and J is TRBJ2-1, with D tentatively TRBD1 or TRBD2 (5 bases each). Germline lookup yields CDR1 SGHNT and CDR2 YYREEE (reference sequence). V was trimmed by 4 bases and J by 6 bases, leaving 14 bases between them. The CDR3 length is 14 residues. For the CDR3, the DNA is TGTGCCAGCAGCGGGGGAGACAACTTCAATGAGCAGTTCTTC. It codes for CASSGGDNFNEQFF.

This clonotype was seen at least ten times. At one boundary the junction diverges from the germline segment, which might be a read error. The genes are TRBV5-1 and TRBJ2-5, with D hard to call. From germline, CDR1 is SGHRS and CDR2 YFSETQ. The CDR3 totals 11 residues. CDR3 region: CASSLEETQYF. In DNA, the CDR3 is TGTGCCAGCAGCTTAGAAGAGACCCAGTACTTC.

This clonotype was recorded a few times. The J gene is TRBJ1-2, the V gene TRBV6-1; D remains unclear. The germline V and J ends were trimmed by 10 bases and 0 bases, with 12 bases remaining between them. The V gene's germline CDR1 is MNHNS and CDR2 SASEGT. This CDR3 has 13 residues. The DNA for the CDR3 is TGTGCCACCAGACTGCCAGCTAACTATGGCTACACCTTC. Translation gives CATRLPANYGYTF.